The present T cell receptor (beta chain) was sequenced within a study of blood T cell repertoires in COVID-19. Study background: Samples of COVID-19 (acute and convalescent) were obtained from the United States, Italy and Spain. T cells, B-cell-depleted T cells, or PBMCs supplied cDNA or gDNA.

Participants came from some 23 US areas, aged roughly 18 to 100 years. The CDR3 totals 16 residues. The germline CDR1 and CDR2 sequences are SGHAT and FQNNGV. Germline trimming cut 1 base from V and 0 bases from J; bases unmatched to any gene: 4. Only in-frame clones appear in the TCRdb table, and some are missing; sequencing was by immunoSEQ multiplex PCR. The sample shows 250,000 to 400,000 clones, around 85% of them seen only once. This TCR derives from a woman aged 25-40 years who had been exposed to COVID-19. The chain uses TRBV11-2 and TRBJ1-1, with 8 bases that match TRBD1. The sequenced material came from PBMCs or T cells enriched from blood (not recorded which). The CDR3 DNA sequence: TGTGCCAGCAGCTTAGTAGGGGACAGGCTGAACACTGAAGCTTTCTTT. This sequence encodes CASSLVGDRLNTEAFF.